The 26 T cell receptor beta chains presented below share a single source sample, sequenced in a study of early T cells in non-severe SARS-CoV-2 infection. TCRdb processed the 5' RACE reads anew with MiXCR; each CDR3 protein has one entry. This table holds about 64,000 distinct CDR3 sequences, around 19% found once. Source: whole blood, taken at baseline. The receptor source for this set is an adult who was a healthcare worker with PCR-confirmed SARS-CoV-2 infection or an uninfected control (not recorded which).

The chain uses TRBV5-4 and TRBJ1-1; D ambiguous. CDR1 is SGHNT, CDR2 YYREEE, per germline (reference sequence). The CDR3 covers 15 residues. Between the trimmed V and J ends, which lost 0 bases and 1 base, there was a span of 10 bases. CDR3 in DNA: TGTGCCAGCAGCTTGGGAAAAACAAGGAACACTGAAGCTTTCTTT. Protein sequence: CASSLGKTRNTEAFF.

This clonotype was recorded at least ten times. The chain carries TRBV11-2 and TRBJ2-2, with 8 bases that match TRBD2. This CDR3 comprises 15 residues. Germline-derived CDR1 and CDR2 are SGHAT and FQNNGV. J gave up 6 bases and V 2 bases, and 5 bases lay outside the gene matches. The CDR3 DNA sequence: TGTGCCAGCAGCTTAAGCGGGAGATCGGCCGGGGAGCTGTTTTTT. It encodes CASSLSGRSAGELFF. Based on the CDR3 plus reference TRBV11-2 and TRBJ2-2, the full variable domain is EAGVAQSPRYKIIEKRQSVAFWCNPISGHATLYWYQQILGQGPKLLIQFQNNGVVDDSQLPKDRFSAERLKGVDSTLKIQPAKLEDSAVYLCASSLSGRSAGELFFGEGSRLTVL.

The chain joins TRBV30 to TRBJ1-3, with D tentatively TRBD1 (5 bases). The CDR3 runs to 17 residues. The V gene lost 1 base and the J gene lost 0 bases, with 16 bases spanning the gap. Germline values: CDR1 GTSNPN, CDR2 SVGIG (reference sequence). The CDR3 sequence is CAWSGGLGTLSGNTIYF. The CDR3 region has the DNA TGTGCCTGGAGTGGGGGACTCGGAACCCTCTCTGGAAACACCATATATTTT.

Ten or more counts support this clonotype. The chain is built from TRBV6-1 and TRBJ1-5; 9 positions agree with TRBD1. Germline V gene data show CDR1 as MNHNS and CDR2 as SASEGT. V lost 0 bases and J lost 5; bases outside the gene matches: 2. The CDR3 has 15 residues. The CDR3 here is CASSEAGTGHQPQHF. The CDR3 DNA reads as TGTGCCAGCAGTGAAGCCGGGACAGGGCATCAGCCCCAGCATTTT.

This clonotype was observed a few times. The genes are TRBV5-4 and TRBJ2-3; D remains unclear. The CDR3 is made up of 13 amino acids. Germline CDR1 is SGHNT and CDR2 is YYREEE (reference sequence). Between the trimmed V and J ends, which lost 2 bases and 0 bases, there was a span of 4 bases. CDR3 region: CASSLVSTDTQYF. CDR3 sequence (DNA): TGTGCCAGCAGCTTAGTGAGCACAGATACGCAGTATTTT.

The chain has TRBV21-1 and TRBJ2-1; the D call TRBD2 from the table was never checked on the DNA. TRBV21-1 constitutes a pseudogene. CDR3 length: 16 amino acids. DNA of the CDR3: TGTGCCAGCAGGCGGAGACTAGCGGGCAATTACAATGAGCAGTTCTTC. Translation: CASRRRLAGNYNEQFF.

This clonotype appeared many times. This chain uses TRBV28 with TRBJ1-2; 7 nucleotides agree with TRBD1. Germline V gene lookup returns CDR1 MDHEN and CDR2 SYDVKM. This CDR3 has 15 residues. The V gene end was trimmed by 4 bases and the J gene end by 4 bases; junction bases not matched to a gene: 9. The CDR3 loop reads CASSSPSGTVYGYTF. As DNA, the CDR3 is TGTGCCAGCAGTTCACCGTCCGGGACAGTCTATGGCTACACCTTC.

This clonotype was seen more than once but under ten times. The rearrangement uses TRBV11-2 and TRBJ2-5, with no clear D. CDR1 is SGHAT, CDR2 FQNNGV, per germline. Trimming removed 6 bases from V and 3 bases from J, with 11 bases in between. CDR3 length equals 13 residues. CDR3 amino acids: CASRWTQEETQYF. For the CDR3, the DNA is TGTGCCAGCAGGTGGACGCAGGAAGAGACCCAGTACTTC.

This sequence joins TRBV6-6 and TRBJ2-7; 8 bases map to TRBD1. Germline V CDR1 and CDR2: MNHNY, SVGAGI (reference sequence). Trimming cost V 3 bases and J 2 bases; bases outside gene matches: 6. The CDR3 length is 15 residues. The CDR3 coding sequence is TGTGCCAGCAGTTATTACGGACAGGGCACCTACGAGCAGTACTTC. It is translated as CASSYYGQGTYEQYF.

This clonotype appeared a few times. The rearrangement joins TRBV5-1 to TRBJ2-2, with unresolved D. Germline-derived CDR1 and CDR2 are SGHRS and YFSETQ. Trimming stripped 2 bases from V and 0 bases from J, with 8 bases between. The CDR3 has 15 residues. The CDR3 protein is CASSFAGPNTGELFF. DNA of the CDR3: TGCGCCAGCAGCTTTGCAGGACCGAACACCGGGGAGCTGTTTTTT.

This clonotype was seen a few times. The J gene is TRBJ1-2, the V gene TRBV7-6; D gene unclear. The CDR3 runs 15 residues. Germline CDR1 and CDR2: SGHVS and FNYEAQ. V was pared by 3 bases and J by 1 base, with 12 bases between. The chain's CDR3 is CASSFRAGNNYGYTF. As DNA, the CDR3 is TGTGCCAGCAGCTTCCGAGCCGGGAATAACTATGGCTACACCTTC.

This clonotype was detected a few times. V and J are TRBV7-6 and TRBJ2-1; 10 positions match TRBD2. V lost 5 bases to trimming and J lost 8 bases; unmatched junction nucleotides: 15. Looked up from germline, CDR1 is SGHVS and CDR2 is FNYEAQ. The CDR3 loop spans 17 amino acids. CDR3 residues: CASSPTQREGLIYEQFF. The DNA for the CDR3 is TGTGCCAGCAGCCCCACACAGCGGGAGGGCCTCATCTATGAGCAGTTCTTC.

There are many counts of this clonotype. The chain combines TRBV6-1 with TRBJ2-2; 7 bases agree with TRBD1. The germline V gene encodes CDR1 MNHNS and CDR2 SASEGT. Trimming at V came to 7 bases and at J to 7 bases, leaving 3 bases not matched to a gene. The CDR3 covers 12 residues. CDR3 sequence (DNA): TGTGCCAGCACCGCAGGGGGCGGGGAGCTGTTTTTT. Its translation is CASTAGGGELFF.

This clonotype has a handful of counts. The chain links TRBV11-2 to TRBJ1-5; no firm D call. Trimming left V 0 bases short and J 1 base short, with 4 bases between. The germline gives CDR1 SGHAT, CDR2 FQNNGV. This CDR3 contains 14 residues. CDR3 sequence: CASSLEASNQPQHF. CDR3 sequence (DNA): TGTGCCAGCAGCTTAGAGGCCAGCAATCAGCCCCAGCATTTT.

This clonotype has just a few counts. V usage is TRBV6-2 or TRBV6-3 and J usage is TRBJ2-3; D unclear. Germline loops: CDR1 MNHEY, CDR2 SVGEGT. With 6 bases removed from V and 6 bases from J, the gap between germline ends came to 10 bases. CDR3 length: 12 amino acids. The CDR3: CASSLRVDTQYF. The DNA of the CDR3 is TGTGCCAGCAGCCTTAGAGTTGATACGCAGTATTTT.

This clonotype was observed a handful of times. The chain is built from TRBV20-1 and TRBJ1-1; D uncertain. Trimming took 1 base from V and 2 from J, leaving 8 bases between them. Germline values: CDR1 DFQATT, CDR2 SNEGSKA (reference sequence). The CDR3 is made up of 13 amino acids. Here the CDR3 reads CSARGPANTEAFF. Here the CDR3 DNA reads TGCAGTGCTAGAGGTCCAGCAAACACTGAAGCTTTCTTT.

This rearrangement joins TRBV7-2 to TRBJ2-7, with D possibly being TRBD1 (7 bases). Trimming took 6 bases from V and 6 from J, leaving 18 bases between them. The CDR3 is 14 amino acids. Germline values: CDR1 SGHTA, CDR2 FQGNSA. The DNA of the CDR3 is TGTGCCAGCAGTTGGGACTCCCCAGGGGGCGAGCAGTACTTC. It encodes CASSWDSPGGEQYF.

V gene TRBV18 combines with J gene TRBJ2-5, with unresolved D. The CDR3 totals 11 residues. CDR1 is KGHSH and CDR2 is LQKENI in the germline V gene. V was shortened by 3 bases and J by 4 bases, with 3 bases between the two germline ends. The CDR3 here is CASSPSETQYF. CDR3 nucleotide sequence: TGTGCCAGCTCACCCTCAGAGACCCAGTACTTC.

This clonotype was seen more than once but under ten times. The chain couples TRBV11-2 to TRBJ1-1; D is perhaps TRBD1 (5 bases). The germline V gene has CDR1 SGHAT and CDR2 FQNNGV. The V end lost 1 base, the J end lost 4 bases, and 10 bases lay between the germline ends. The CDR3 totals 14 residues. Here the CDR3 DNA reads TGTGCCAGCAGCTTAGGGCAGGGCATCACTGAAGCTTTCTTT. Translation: CASSLGQGITEAFF.

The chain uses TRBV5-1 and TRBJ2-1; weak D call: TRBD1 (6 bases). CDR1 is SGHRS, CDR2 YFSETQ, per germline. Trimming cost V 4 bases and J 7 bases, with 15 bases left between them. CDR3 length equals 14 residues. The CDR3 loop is CASSGTGLRNEQFF. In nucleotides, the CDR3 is TGCGCCAGCAGCGGAACAGGGCTGAGGAATGAGCAGTTCTTC.

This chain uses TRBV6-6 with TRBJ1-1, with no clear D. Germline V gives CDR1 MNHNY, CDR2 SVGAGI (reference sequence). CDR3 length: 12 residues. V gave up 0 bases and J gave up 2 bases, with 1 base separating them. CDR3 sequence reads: CASSYSNTEAFF. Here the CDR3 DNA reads TGTGCCAGCAGTTACTCAAACACTGAAGCTTTCTTT.

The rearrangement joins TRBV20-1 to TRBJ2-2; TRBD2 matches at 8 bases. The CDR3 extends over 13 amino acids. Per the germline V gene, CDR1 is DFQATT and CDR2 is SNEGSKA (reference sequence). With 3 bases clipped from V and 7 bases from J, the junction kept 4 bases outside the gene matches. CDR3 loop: CSARGTSGGELFF. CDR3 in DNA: TGCAGTGCTAGGGGAACTAGCGGCGGGGAGCTGTTTTTT.

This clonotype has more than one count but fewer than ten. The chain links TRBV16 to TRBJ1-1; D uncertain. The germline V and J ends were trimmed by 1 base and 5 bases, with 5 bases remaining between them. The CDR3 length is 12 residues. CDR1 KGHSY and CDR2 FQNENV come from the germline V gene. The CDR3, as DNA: TGTGCCAGCAGCCAATTCGGGACTGAAGCTTTCTTT. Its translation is CASSQFGTEAFF.

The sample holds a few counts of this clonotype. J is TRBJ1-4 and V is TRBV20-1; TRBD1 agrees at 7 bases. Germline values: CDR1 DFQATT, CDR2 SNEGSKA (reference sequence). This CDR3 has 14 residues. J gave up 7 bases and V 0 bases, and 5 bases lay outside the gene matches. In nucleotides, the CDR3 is TGCAGTGCTAGAGATCACCAGGGGGTTGAAAAACTGTTTTTT. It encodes CSARDHQGVEKLFF.

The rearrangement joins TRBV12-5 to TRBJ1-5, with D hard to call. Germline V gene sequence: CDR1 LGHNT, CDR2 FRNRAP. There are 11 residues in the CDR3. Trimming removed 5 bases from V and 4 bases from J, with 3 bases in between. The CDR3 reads CASGTNQPQHF. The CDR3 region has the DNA TGTGCTAGTGGTACTAATCAGCCCCAGCATTTT. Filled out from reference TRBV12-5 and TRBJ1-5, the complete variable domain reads DARVTQTPRHKVTEMGQEVTMRCQPILGHNTVFWYRQTMMQGLELLAYFRNRAPLDDSGMPKDRFSAEMPDATLATLKIQPSEPRDSAVYFCASGTNQPQHFGDGTRLSIL.

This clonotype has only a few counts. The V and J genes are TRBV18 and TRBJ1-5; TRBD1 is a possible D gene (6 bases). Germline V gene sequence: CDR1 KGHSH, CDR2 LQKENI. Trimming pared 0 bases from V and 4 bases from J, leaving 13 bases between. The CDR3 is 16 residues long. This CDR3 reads CASSPPNTGLNQPQHF. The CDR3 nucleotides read TGTGCCAGCTCACCACCGAACACAGGGTTAAATCAGCCCCAGCATTTT.